The present T cell receptor (beta chain) was sequenced within a study of T cell responses to AZD1222 COVID-19 vaccine. General observations from the study: An increase in Spike-specific TCR breadth and depth was observed after two AZD1222 doses.

For this clone: Its antigen remains unknown.

Clones were read by immunoSEQ multiplex PCR, and TCRdb kept only the in-frame ones, dropping some. The sample has around 110,000 clones; more than 85% are singletons. The CDR3 consists of 15 residues. Germline CDR1 reads SGHNT; CDR2 reads YYREEE (reference sequence). J lost 3 bases, V lost 1 base, and 6 bases had no gene match. The sequence was collected from an adult in good health. The input for sequencing was peripheral blood, taken on day 0 of AZD1222 vaccination. The gene calls are TRBV5-4 and TRBJ2-7, with 8 bases lining up with TRBD1. Here the CDR3 reads CASSLYQGANYEQYF. As DNA, the CDR3 is TGTGCCAGCAGCTTGTACCAGGGGGCCAACTACGAGCAGTACTTC. Supplemented by reference TRBV5-4 and TRBJ2-7, the full variable domain reads ETGVTQSPTHLIKTRGQQVTLRCSSQSGHNTVSWYQQALGQGPQFIFQYYREEENGRGNFPPRFSGLQFPNYSSELNVNALELDDSALYLCASSLYQGANYEQYFGPGTRLTVT.